A single sample gave rise to the 32 T cell receptor beta chains below, sequenced in a study of T cell responses to AZD1222 COVID-19 vaccine. The data were produced by immunoSEQ multiplex PCR, yet TCRdb's version contains in-frame clones alone and is incomplete. The sample has 180,000 or so clones; roughly 90% are singletons. The input for sequencing was peripheral blood, taken 28 days after the second AZD1222 dose. The origin of the receptors is an adult who received the AZD1222 COVID-19 vaccine.

This chain uses TRBV4-2 with TRBJ2-2; D gene unclear. This CDR3 is built from 13 residues. Trimming removed 1 base at V and 5 bases at J, with 5 bases between. CDR1 and CDR2 from the germline V gene are LGHNA and YNFKEQ. CDR3 DNA sequence: TGTGCCAGCAGCCAAGTTCAGACCGGGGAGCTGTTTTTT. Translating gives CASSQVQTGELFF.

The chain links TRBV18 to TRBJ2-1; no clear D. Germline CDR1 and CDR2: KGHSH and LQKENI. The CDR3 spans 13 residues. Trimming pared 6 bases from V and 8 bases from J, leaving 14 bases between. The CDR3 here is CASSPVNSDEQFF. CDR3 DNA: TGTGCCAGCTCTCCGGTTAATTCCGATGAGCAGTTCTTC.

The chain recombines TRBV7-5 with TRBJ2-5; TRBD2, the table's D call, lacks a check against the DNA. TRBV7-5 is reported as a pseudogene. The CDR3 has 15 amino acids. CDR3 sequence reads: CARSFLAGNEETQYF. As DNA, the CDR3 is TGTGCCAGAAGCTTTTTAGCGGGGAATGAGGAGACCCAGTACTTC.

This clone was detected once. The chain couples TRBV18 to TRBJ1-1; 7 positions agree with TRBD1. Germline CDR1 reads KGHSH; CDR2 reads LQKENI. V shed 3 bases, J shed 1 base, and the junction held 5 bases outside the gene matches. This CDR3 is built from 15 residues. The CDR3 sequence: CASSPGGQKNTEAFF. The CDR3 DNA follows: TGTGCCAGCTCACCCGGGGGACAGAAGAACACTGAAGCTTTCTTT.

There are a few counts of this clone. The V call is TRBV20-1, the J call TRBJ2-1; the match to TRBD2 covers 10 bases. Trimming cost V 3 bases and J 4 bases; bases outside gene matches: 12. The germline gives CDR1 DFQATT, CDR2 SNEGSKA (reference sequence). The CDR3 contains 17 residues. DNA for the CDR3: TGCAGTGCTAGTAGGCTAGCGGGGGCTGGAGTTTACAATGAGCAGTTCTTC. Its protein product is CSASRLAGAGVYNEQFF.

This clone was detected once. The chain links TRBV6-2 or TRBV6-3 to TRBJ2-1, with a possible D match to TRBD1 (5 bases). V lost 6 bases and J lost 11, with 11 bases in between. Germline CDR1 reads MNHEY; CDR2 reads SVGEGT. The CDR3 sequence is 11 residues long. The CDR3 region has the DNA TGTGCCAGCAGCCCCCCAGGGAAGCAGTTCTTC. It encodes CASSPPGKQFF.

This clone was recorded only once. The chain combines TRBV18 with TRBJ2-1, with 8 positions matching TRBD2. The ends lost 3 bases at V and 0 bases at J; junction bases unmatched: 10. The CDR3 spans 18 residues. The germline V gene has CDR1 KGHSH and CDR2 LQKENI. CDR3 coding DNA: TGTGCCAGCTCACCCTCCGGACTAGCAGCCAGCTCCTACAATGAGCAGTTCTTC. Its translation: CASSPSGLAASSYNEQFF.

The chain links TRBV6-6 to TRBJ2-7; D remains unclear. V was trimmed by 0 bases and J by 4 bases, leaving 7 bases between them. Germline V gives CDR1 MNHNY, CDR2 SVGAGI (reference sequence). This CDR3 contains 13 residues. CDR3 loop: CASSYSSPYEQYF. The CDR3 nucleotides read TGTGCCAGCAGTTACTCGTCACCTTACGAGCAGTACTTC.

The J gene is TRBJ1-2, the V gene TRBV7-9, with TRBD1 matching 10 bases. Germline V lookup: CDR1 SEHNR, CDR2 FQNEAQ (reference sequence). J was trimmed by 4 bases and V by 5 bases; bases with no gene match: 4. This CDR3 comprises 14 residues. In DNA form, the CDR3 reads TGTGCCAGCAGCCGCCGGGACAGGGGCTATGGCTACACCTTC. It encodes CASSRRDRGYGYTF.

The chain combines TRBV19 with TRBJ2-3; no clear D gene. CDR3 length: 17 residues. In germline, CDR1 is LNHDA, CDR2 SQIVND (reference sequence). V dropped 3 bases and J dropped 5 bases, with 21 bases sitting between them. In DNA, the CDR3 is TGTGCCAGTAGTATCTGGGGTTTAGGCCTGGGTAGAGATACGCAGTATTTT. Protein product: CASSIWGLGLGRDTQYF.

CDR3 region: CASSPGLSGGRFF. The DNA of the CDR3 is TGCGCCAGCAGCCCCGGACTCTCCGGGGGCCGGTTCTTC. This chain joins TRBV5-1 and TRBJ2-1; D possibly matches TRBD1 or TRBD2 (6 bases each). The germline CDR1 and CDR2 sequences are SGHRS and YFSETQ. This CDR3 region has 13 residues. The V end was cut by 4 bases, the J end by 15 bases, with 20 bases between.

The chain is built from TRBV5-1 and TRBJ1-2; TRBD1 aligns across 9 bases. The J segment lost 4 bases and the V segment lost 0 bases, leaving 1 base of the junction unmatched. Germline V CDR1 and CDR2: SGHRS, YFSETQ. This CDR3 spans 14 amino acids. CDR3 sequence reads: CASSLGTGVYGYTF. The DNA for the CDR3 is TGCGCCAGCAGCTTGGGGACAGGGGTCTATGGCTACACCTTC.

The rearrangement links TRBV27 to TRBJ2-7; D may be TRBD2 (5 bases). The CDR3 has 15 residues. Trimming shortened V by 7 bases and J by 3 bases, and 19 bases separated the two germline ends. The germline V gene has CDR1 MNHEY and CDR2 SMNVEV (reference sequence). CDR3: CASKQQRNLIYEQYF. The CDR3 coding sequence is TGTGCCAGCAAGCAACAGCGGAACCTTATCTACGAGCAGTACTTC.

This chain links TRBV19 with TRBJ2-7; maybe TRBD1 (6 bases). Trimming cost V 0 bases and J 2 bases, with 11 bases left between them. The length of the CDR3 is 15 residues. CDR1 and CDR2 from the germline V gene are LNHDA and SQIVND (reference sequence). CDR3 region: CASSIEGHRAYEQYF. CDR3 nucleotides: TGTGCCAGTAGTATAGAGGGACATCGCGCCTACGAGCAGTACTTC.

This chain uses TRBV6-5 with TRBJ1-2; possibly TRBD1 for D (6 bases). V lost 7 bases and J lost 0, with 12 bases in between. The CDR3 length is 14 residues. Germline values: CDR1 MNHEY, CDR2 SVGAGI. The CDR3 loop is CASTRTESNYGYTF. The CDR3 DNA is TGTGCCAGCACTCGGACAGAGTCTAACTATGGCTACACCTTC.

CDR3 sequence reads: CSAIEKGTGGHYGYTF. The CDR3 DNA reads as TGCAGTGCTATTGAGAAAGGGACAGGGGGCCACTATGGCTACACCTTC. The rearrangement links TRBV20-1 to TRBJ1-2; 12 bases map to TRBD1. The CDR3 consists of 16 residues. In germline, CDR1 is DFQATT, CDR2 SNEGSKA (reference sequence). Losses at the gene ends were 4 bases for V and 3 bases for J; bases not matched to a gene: 9.

This clone was observed a few times. The chain uses TRBV4-3 and TRBJ1-1; a weak D match, TRBD1 (5 bases). CDR3 length: 15 amino acids. V was clipped by 1 base and J by 2 bases, with 11 bases between them. The germline V gene has CDR1 LGHNA and CDR2 YSLEER. DNA for the CDR3: TGCGCCAGCAGCCAAGGGGGGGGTTTCAACACTGAAGCTTTCTTT. Translated, it gives CASSQGGGFNTEAFF.

This clone was seen once. The chain couples TRBV7-3 to TRBJ2-3, with 9 bases that match TRBD2. The length of the CDR3 is 16 residues. CDR1 is SGHTA, CDR2 FQGTGA, per germline. J lost 5 bases, V lost 2 bases, and 8 bases had no gene match. The CDR3 DNA sequence: TGTGCCAGCAGCTTATGGGGTAGCGGGAGAGGAGATACGCAGTATTTT. It is translated as CASSLWGSGRGDTQYF.

This clone was seen a few times. CDR3 nucleotide sequence: TGTGCCAGCAGCTCAATAGCGGGAGGGACAGATACGCAGTATTTT. As protein: CASSSIAGGTDTQYF. This rearrangement joins TRBV9 to TRBJ2-3, with TRBD2 identical over 11 bases. CDR1 is SGDLS and CDR2 is YYNGEE in the germline V gene. V gave up 4 bases and J gave up 3 bases; unmatched junction bases: 4. The CDR3 totals 15 residues.

The rearrangement joins TRBV7-6 to TRBJ2-3; 12 bases line up with TRBD2. CDR1 SGHVS and CDR2 FNYEAQ come from the germline V gene. The trim removed 5 bases at V and 0 bases at J, leaving 6 bases unmatched. The CDR3 spans 17 residues. CDR3 in amino acids: CASSPGTSGPSTDTQYF. Here the CDR3 DNA reads TGTGCCAGCAGCCCGGGGACTAGCGGGCCGAGCACAGATACGCAGTATTTT.

V and J are TRBV5-5 and TRBJ2-3; D gene unclear. This CDR3 has 13 residues. Deletions cut 4 bases from V and 0 bases from J, with 6 bases between. The germline CDR1 and CDR2 sequences are SGHKS and YYEKEE (reference sequence). Written as DNA, the CDR3 is TGTGCCAGCAGCCCACCCAGCACAGATACGCAGTATTTT. The encoded protein is CASSPPSTDTQYF.

The V and J genes are TRBV6-5 and TRBJ2-7; D may match TRBD1 or TRBD2 (6 bases each). This CDR3 is 14 amino acids long. Germline lookup yields CDR1 MNHEY and CDR2 SVGAGI. Trimming took 7 bases from V and 1 from J, leaving 14 bases between them. This chain's CDR3 is CASTQTGTSYEQYF. In DNA, the CDR3 is TGTGCCAGCACTCAAACAGGGACTTCCTACGAGCAGTACTTC.

The rearrangement joins TRBV27 to TRBJ2-3; TRBD1 is a possible D gene (5 bases). From germline, CDR1 is MNHEY and CDR2 SMNVEV (reference sequence). Trimming shortened V by 6 bases and J by 1 base, and 8 bases separated the two germline ends. The CDR3 loop spans 13 amino acids. The DNA of the CDR3 is TGTGCCAGCAGGACAGCCCGCACAGATACGCAGTATTTT. It yields the protein CASRTARTDTQYF.

This chain joins TRBV14 and TRBJ2-7, with 8 nucleotides matching TRBD2. The V and J ends lost 3 bases and 4 bases, in that order; junction bases with no gene match: 8. Looked up from germline, CDR1 is SGHDN and CDR2 is FVKESK. The CDR3 contains 15 residues. The CDR3 spells CASSQQPGGAYEQYF. CDR3 coding DNA: TGTGCCAGCAGCCAGCAACCCGGGGGGGCTTACGAGCAGTACTTC.

This clone has only a few counts. This sequence joins TRBV29-1 and TRBJ1-1; TRBD1 is a possible D gene (6 bases). The V end was cut by 1 base, the J end by 6 bases, with 15 bases between. This CDR3 is 14 amino acids long. Germline V gives CDR1 SQVTM, CDR2 ANQGSEA. The CDR3 loop reads CSVEGIYRVSEAFF. In DNA form, the CDR3 reads TGCAGCGTTGAAGGCATTTACAGGGTATCTGAAGCTTTCTTT.

J is TRBJ1-1 and V is TRBV12-3 or TRBV12-4; D possibly corresponds to TRBD1 (5 bases). This CDR3 region has 13 residues. V lost 6 bases to trimming and J lost 4 bases, with 12 bases between them. The CDR3 protein is CASRRAGGTEAFF. The CDR3 DNA is TGTGCCAGCAGACGGGCGGGGGGCACTGAAGCTTTCTTT.

The table lists this clone with a few counts. The chain recombines TRBV11-2 with TRBJ1-6, with a possible D match to TRBD1 (6 bases). This CDR3 has 15 residues. V lost 5 bases, J lost 7 bases, and 15 bases lay in between. Germline V gene data show CDR1 as SGHAT and CDR2 as FQNNGV. This CDR3 reads CASSRTRGANSPLHF. In DNA, the CDR3 is TGTGCCAGCAGCCGAACGCGGGGGGCGAATTCACCCCTCCACTTT.

The gene calls are TRBV7-9 and TRBJ2-7, with D perhaps matching TRBD2 (6 bases). Looked up from germline, CDR1 is SEHNR and CDR2 is FQNEAQ (reference sequence). The CDR3 contains 16 residues. V was shortened by 1 base and J by 3 bases, with 16 bases between the two germline ends. CDR3 coding DNA: TGTGCCAGCAGCTTAGAAGGGGAAGGGCGGGGCTACGAGCAGTACTTC. This sequence encodes CASSLEGEGRGYEQYF.

The chain carries TRBV6-2 or TRBV6-3 and TRBJ2-2; D perhaps matches TRBD1 (5 bases). The CDR3 loop spans 15 amino acids. The germline gives CDR1 MNHEY, CDR2 SVGEGT. V was trimmed by 2 bases and J by 5 bases, leaving 12 bases between them. This chain's CDR3 is CASSYPYQGTGELFF. The CDR3 DNA sequence: TGTGCCAGCAGTTACCCTTACCAGGGAACCGGGGAGCTGTTTTTT.

This sequence joins TRBV5-5 and TRBJ2-1; weak D call: TRBD2 (5 bases). Trimming pared 2 bases from V and 0 bases from J, leaving 6 bases between. The CDR3 sequence is 14 residues long. Germline V gives CDR1 SGHKS, CDR2 YYEKEE (reference sequence). The DNA of the CDR3 is TGTGCCAGCAGCTTAGGGAGCTCCTACAATGAGCAGTTCTTC. This translates into CASSLGSSYNEQFF.

The chain carries TRBV7-2 and TRBJ2-3; 12 bases align to TRBD2. Germline V CDR1 and CDR2: SGHTA, FQGNSA. The V gene end was trimmed by 2 bases and the J gene end by 4 bases; junction bases not matched to a gene: 1. CDR3 length: 15 amino acids. CDR3 in amino acids: CASSLLAGGADTQYF. In nucleotides, the CDR3 is TGTGCCAGCAGCTTACTAGCGGGGGGGGCAGATACGCAGTATTTT.

The V and J genes are TRBV30 and TRBJ2-7, with D unresolved. CDR1 is GTSNPN and CDR2 is SVGIG in the germline V gene (reference sequence). CDR3 size: 12 residues. Trimming removed 4 bases at V and 0 bases at J, with 7 bases between. The CDR3 DNA reads as TGTGCCTGGACCGGAAGCTCCTACGAGCAGTACTTC. This codes for CAWTGSSYEQYF.